This T cell receptor (beta chain) was captured in a study of cytomegalovirus exposure and HLA in healthy donors. Background on the study: A preliminary data release comprised roughly 85 million unique TCRs obtained from HLA-typed donors. General study points: Accurate predictions that matched the HLA-A and HLA-B alleles of most subjects were reportedly made from TCR beta sequences. For TCR beta chains, V- and J-gene trimming was later linked to a missense DCLRE1C variant. Earlier analysis found most TCR beta V segments productive about 87% or about 30% of the time.

PCR employed 60 Vbeta and 13 Jbeta primers. Assay: immunoSEQ multiplex PCR; the TCRdb copy retains only in-frame clones and omits some. This table holds 130,000 or so clones, roughly 86% found once. On this clone: What it recognizes is unknown.

After removal of 3 bases from V and 3 bases from J, the junction contained 4 bases not matched to a gene. Looked up from germline, CDR1 is KGHSH and CDR2 is LQKENI. This CDR3 comprises 15 residues. Specimen: PBMCs. The chain recombines TRBV18 with TRBJ1-5; 8 positions agree with TRBD1. The clonotype originates from a man younger than 35 in good health and CMV-seropositive. For the CDR3, the DNA is TGTGCCAGCTCACCCCGGACAGGGCCCAATCAGCCCCAGCATTTT. This gives the protein CASSPRTGPNQPQHF.